The entry below describes one T cell receptor (beta chain). The V end lost 7 bases, the J end lost 7 bases, and 16 bases lay between the germline ends. The CDR3 is 13 residues long. Germline-derived CDR1 and CDR2 are LNHDA and SQIVND (reference sequence). This specimen belongs to a study of T cell responses to AZD1222 COVID-19 vaccine. The data were produced by immunoSEQ multiplex PCR, yet TCRdb's version contains in-frame clones alone and is incomplete. The sample has just under 100,000 clones, around nine tenths seen once. V is TRBV19 and J is TRBJ1-1; a weak D match, TRBD1 (6 bases). The TCR sequence derives from an adult in good health. The source material was peripheral blood, sampled on day 0 of AZD1222 vaccination. In nucleotides, the CDR3 is TGTGCCAGTACCCTAAGGGGGGCTGGTGAAGCTTTCTTT. It codes for CASTLRGAGEAFF.